Sequencing of this TCR beta chain was carried out in a study of blood T cell repertoires in COVID-19 (dated by TCRdb to about 2020). General notes on the study: Samples from collaborators originated in the United States, Italy and Spain and spanned both the acute and convalescent phases of COVID-19. The material from the prospective study consisted of cDNA or gDNA derived from T cells, B-cell-depleted T cells, or PBMCs. The dataset comprised deeply sampled blood TCRbeta repertoires from subjects exposed to, actively infected with, or recovered from COVID-19. A freely available public database, intended as a resource for researchers studying the immune response to SARS-CoV-2, is where the repertoires were released. A de-identified subject ID, COVID-19 status, age in years and sex were almost always included in the sample metadata. The samples were drawn from two sources: the first 160 participants of the ongoing ImmuneRACE study, and over 1,000 subjects contributed by 6 global collaborators. Where available, HLA class I and class II types were taken from metadata supplied by the sample provider and were not determined by assay-based typing. General study outcomes and caveats: Clinical and demographic metadata were provided uncurated, with the amount varying by source and participant.

TCRbeta CDR3 regions were amplified from genomic DNA by means of the immunoSEQ Assay, a bias-controlled multiplex PCR. Concerning the study's data processing: The number of nucleated cells in each sample was estimated by amplification of reference gene primers within the assay. To quantify the absolute abundance of each unique TCRbeta CDR3 rearrangement, sequence reads were collapsed and filtered. Productive Simpson clonality was computed per sample as the square root of Simpson's diversity index over productive rearrangements. TCRdb obtained this table from immuneACCESS and retained in-frame rearrangements with V and J assigned. These tables miss some clones; where compared with another copy, unresolved V genes account for less than half of the shortfall, and the remainder is unexplained. That table is the source of V, J and clone size, and D and trimming were worked out from the DNA. The sample data list more than 300,000 clones, and about 90% of these were observed just once. The ten top clones hold about 6% of the sample.

Of note for this clone: This receptor's antigen is unknown. Per-base quality was not reported, and no clone a single base away is much larger than it.

The CDR3 sequence holds 13 residues, the cysteine and phenylalanine included. CDR3 DNA is the only sequence kept; it has 39 bases, read in frame from the first base. Compared with germline, V lacks 5 bases and J lacks 6 bases; bases without a gene match: 8. Via the germline V gene (reference sequence), CDR1 is GTSNPN and CDR2 SVGIG. In Seattle, one collaborating source enrolled patients while the infection was active and tracked those patients longitudinally over the course of disease. Whole blood was collected in K2EDTA tubes by collaborating institutions according to the institutions' own protocols. Collaborator samples were shipped for TCRbeta analysis as frozen whole blood, isolated PBMCs, or DNA extracted from either sample type.

Sequencing was done on a sample of peripheral blood. The sequence is built from TRBV30 and TRBJ1-1; the central 8 bases match TRBD1. This receptor was obtained from a woman in her forties or fifties with COVID-19, enrolled during active disease. The nucleotides are TGTGCCTGGGCTGGACAGGGTGTATCTGAAGCTTTCTTT. Its translation reads: CAWAGQGVSEAFF.